Listed here are 18 T cell receptor beta chains from one sample, sequenced in a study of Graves' ophthalmopathy and Graves' hyperthyroidism. Amplification of the TCR beta CDR3 regions used RNA transcripts (as template). A first-round RT-PCR used HTBI primers, followed by a second-round multiplex PCR. TCRdb analysed the multiplex PCR reads with MiXCR anew, one entry per CDR3 protein. Counted here are about 390,000 distinct CDR3 sequences, about 18% occurring once; the ten biggest clones make up 2% to 2.5%. The sample comprised peripheral blood. These receptors were obtained from an adult woman with stable Graves' hyperthyroidism.

In its sample, this clonotype was seen once. The V and J genes are TRBV7-8 and TRBJ1-2; TRBD1 matches 11 bases. The CDR3 is 13 residues long. Per the germline V gene, CDR1 is SGHVS and CDR2 is FQNEAQ. The V and J ends lost 7 bases and 6 bases, in that order; junction bases with no gene match: 4. CDR3 sequence reads: CASNLGQGDGYTF. CDR3 bases: TGTGCCAGCAACCTGGGACAGGGGGATGGCTACACCTTC.

This clonotype has ten or more counts. This chain joins TRBV28 and TRBJ2-7; possible D gene TRBD1, 8 bases. The CDR3 runs to 14 residues. Germline assignment: CDR1 MDHEN and CDR2 SYDVKM. Trimming removed 7 bases from V and 4 bases from J, with 17 bases in between. The CDR3 DNA sequence: TGTGCCAGCACTCCATACAGGGGGGGGTACGAGCAGTACTTC. Translated, it gives CASTPYRGGYEQYF.

This clonotype appeared once. CDR3 coding DNA: TGTGCCAGCAGTTTAGGGTCGCGGTCCGGGGAGCTGTTTTTT. The encoded protein is CASSLGSRSGELFF. The chain employs TRBV28 and TRBJ2-2, with D uncertain. Trimming stripped 2 bases from V and 6 bases from J, with 10 bases between. The germline CDR1 and CDR2 sequences are MDHEN and SYDVKM. This CDR3 has 14 residues.

At least ten counts were recorded for this clonotype. The V call is TRBV7-8, the J call TRBJ2-7; D may be TRBD1 (6 bases). V dropped 5 bases and J dropped 4 bases, with 18 bases sitting between them. There are 15 residues in the CDR3. The germline gives CDR1 SGHVS, CDR2 FQNEAQ. CDR3 DNA sequence: TGTGCCAGCAGCCTGATGGGACAACGGCGGTACGAGCAGTACTTC. Amino acids: CASSLMGQRRYEQYF.

This clonotype was seen ten or more times. The rearrangement uses TRBV12-3 or TRBV12-4 and TRBJ2-4, with 8 bases identical to TRBD2. V lost 4 bases to trimming and J lost 0 bases; unmatched junction nucleotides: 5. This CDR3 has 16 residues. This chain's CDR3 is CASSSTSELAKNIQYF. DNA for the CDR3: TGTGCCAGCAGTTCGACTAGCGAGTTAGCCAAAAACATTCAGTACTTC.

This clonotype was counted ten times or more. The chain links TRBV20-1 to TRBJ1-2; D gene uncertain. The V gene lost 2 bases and the J gene lost 2 bases, with 24 bases spanning the gap. The length of the CDR3 is 18 residues. Looked up from germline, CDR1 is DFQATT and CDR2 is SNEGSKA (reference sequence). The CDR3 loop reads CSARSSPVVNQWNYGYTF. CDR3 DNA sequence: TGCAGTGCTAGAAGTTCTCCGGTTGTGAACCAATGGAACTATGGCTACACCTTC.

V gene TRBV28 combines with J gene TRBJ1-2; D gene ambiguous. This CDR3 region has 13 residues. V gave up 3 bases and J gave up 6 bases, with 11 bases separating them. The germline V gene has CDR1 MDHEN and CDR2 SYDVKM. CDR3 bases: TGTGCCAGCAGTTTTTTTCCTGGAGATGGCTACACCTTC. Amino acids: CASSFFPGDGYTF.

This clonotype was seen at least ten times. This chain uses TRBV20-1 with TRBJ1-1; D may be TRBD1 (6 bases). V dropped 0 bases and J dropped 5 bases, with 19 bases sitting between them. The CDR3 spans 16 residues. The germline CDR1 and CDR2 sequences are DFQATT and SNEGSKA (reference sequence). The CDR3 sequence: CSARDNGTPRRTEAFF. CDR3 DNA sequence: TGCAGTGCTAGAGATAACGGGACACCTCGTCGTACTGAAGCTTTCTTT.

This clonotype was detected ten times or more. V usage is TRBV6-1 and J usage is TRBJ2-7; no reliable D call. The V and J ends lost 2 bases and 2 bases respectively, with 13 bases between them. The CDR3 runs to 15 residues. Germline CDR1 reads MNHNS; CDR2 reads SASEGT. Written as DNA, the CDR3 is TGTGCCAGCAGTGAATGGGCAGATAGTCCCTACGAGCAGTACTTC. Protein: CASSEWADSPYEQYF.

Many counts were recorded for this clonotype. The rearrangement uses TRBV30 and TRBJ1-1; D is ambiguous. The CDR3 runs 12 residues. Looked up from germline, CDR1 is GTSNPN and CDR2 is SVGIG (reference sequence). The CDR3 reads CASPGQATEAFF. In DNA form, the CDR3 reads TGTGCGTCCCCCGGGCAGGCCACTGAAGCTTTCTTT.

On this clonotype: This may come from a read error, since a much larger clone is one base off. V usage is TRBV28 and J usage is TRBJ2-7; 10 bases map to TRBD2. The trim removed 4 bases at V and 2 bases at J, leaving 8 bases unmatched. This CDR3 contains 16 residues. Germline V gene sequence: CDR1 MDHEN, CDR2 SYDVKM. CDR3: CASSSPSGRATYEQYF. In DNA, the CDR3 is TGTGCCAGCAGTTCACCAAGCGGGAGGGCGACCTACGAGCAGTACTTC.

This clonotype was observed at least ten times. The chain carries TRBV2 and TRBJ1-5, with TRBD1 as a possible D gene (5 bases). Germline V gene lookup returns CDR1 SNHLY and CDR2 FYNNEI. CDR3 size: 15 residues. Trimming cost V 6 bases and J 4 bases, with 16 bases left between them. DNA for the CDR3: TGTGCCAGCAGGCCCCGGGTGGGGGGGAATCAGCCCCAGCATTTT. Its translation is CASRPRVGGNQPQHF.

This clonotype has ten or more counts. The genes are TRBV11-1 and TRBJ2-2; maybe TRBD2 (6 bases). V was clipped by 2 bases and J by 0 bases, with 10 bases between them. The germline V gene has CDR1 SGHAT and CDR2 FQDESV (reference sequence). This CDR3 is built from 16 residues. DNA of the CDR3: TGTGCCAGCAGCTTATGGGCTAGCGCGAACACCGGGGAGCTGTTTTTT. It codes for CASSLWASANTGELFF.

This clonotype was picked up a small number of times. This chain links TRBV6-2 or TRBV6-3 with TRBJ2-1; tentative D call: TRBD2 (5 bases). Trimming left V 7 bases short and J 8 bases short, with 21 bases between. Germline assignment: CDR1 MNHEY and CDR2 SVGEGT. The CDR3 sequence is 15 residues long. Here the CDR3 reads CASTYNGLASDEQFF. The CDR3 coding sequence is TGTGCCAGCACCTACAACGGCCTAGCATCAGATGAGCAGTTCTTC.

This clonotype was seen ten or more times. The chain carries TRBV6-2 or TRBV6-3 and TRBJ2-7; no firm D call. Trimming removed 5 bases at V and 0 bases at J, with 20 bases between. The length of the CDR3 is 17 residues. Germline V gene lookup returns CDR1 MNHEY and CDR2 SVGEGT. This chain's CDR3 is CASSPTGHFGSSYEQYF. In DNA, the CDR3 is TGTGCCAGCAGTCCTACTGGTCATTTTGGGTCCTCCTACGAGCAGTACTTC.

This sequence joins TRBV6-5 and TRBJ1-1; D is possibly TRBD1 (5 bases). V was clipped by 4 bases and J by 4 bases, with 16 bases between them. Germline V gene sequence: CDR1 MNHEY, CDR2 SVGAGI. The CDR3 contains 15 residues. The CDR3 here is CASSSQTGLSTEAFF. Here the CDR3 DNA reads TGTGCCAGCAGTTCCCAGACGGGGCTGAGCACTGAAGCTTTCTTT.

This clonotype was detected many times. J is TRBJ1-1 and V is TRBV6-2 or TRBV6-3; D ambiguous. This CDR3 contains 18 residues. Germline V gene lookup returns CDR1 MNHEY and CDR2 SVGEGT. V was trimmed by 2 bases and J by 0 bases, leaving 19 bases between them. The CDR3 region is CASSYGLQVWVMNTEAFF. CDR3 bases: TGTGCCAGCAGTTACGGGCTTCAAGTTTGGGTCATGAACACTGAAGCTTTCTTT.

This clonotype was recorded at least ten times. The chain uses TRBV11-1 and TRBJ2-7; TRBD2 agrees at 14 bases. Germline V CDR1 and CDR2: SGHAT, FQDESV (reference sequence). The ends lost 5 bases at V and 7 bases at J; junction bases unmatched: 10. This CDR3 has 16 residues. The CDR3 sequence: CASSPETSGRAREQYF. Written as DNA, the CDR3 is TGTGCCAGCAGCCCAGAGACTAGCGGGAGGGCGAGGGAGCAGTACTTC.